This entry concerns a single TCR beta chain. Its matching antigen is unknown. One end of the junction is discordant with germline, which a read error may explain. The data were obtained in a study of post-analysis software for immune sequencing data. Researchers reported that TCR beta cDNA libraries carried unique molecular identifiers. TCRdb itself ran the PCR reads through MiXCR, one entry per CDR3 protein. In the table there are fewer than 600,000 distinct CDR3 sequences, approximately 45% of which are singletons. The germline CDR1 and CDR2 sequences are LGHNA and YSLEER. The CDR3 runs 16 residues. Whole-study results and caveats: Four or five TRBV segments, including TRBV5-6, TRBV5-1 and TRBV20-1, were more frequent in patients than controls. When the samples were clustered directly with F measure, those that had been prepared in the same batch showed strong co-clustering. Compared with controls, patients showed significantly lower normalized Chao1 diversity.

This receptor was identified in a girl between 10 and 17 years old with multiple sclerosis. Sequencing was carried out using blood. V gene TRBV4-3 combines with J gene TRBJ1-2; TRBD1 aligns across 7 bases. The CDR3 region has the DNA TGCGCCAGCAGCCAAGATTTCGGGGACAGCTTCTATGGCCACACCTTC. It is translated as CASSQDFGDSFYGHTF.